This entry is about one T cell receptor beta chain. What it binds is not known. The CDR3 totals 17 residues. This record comes from a study of CXCR3-negative and CXCR3-positive naive CD8 T cells. Study as a whole: Close to 135 million TRB reads were obtained in total, which works out to about 1.5 +/- 0.3 million per library. General observations from the study: CXCR3-positive naive cells carried more hydrophobic TRB CDR3s than CXCR3-negative ones. CXCR3-negative and CXCR3-positive naive cells shared comparable TRBV-TRBJ usage, but memory cells did not.

It was by 5' RACE with UMI labels that the TRB cDNA libraries were prepared. TCRdb re-analyzed the 5' RACE reads; it lists each CDR3 protein once, without DNA. The sample holds about 120,000 distinct CDR3 sequences. CD45RO-CCR7+CD27+CD95- defined naive CD8+ T cells. V and J are TRBV12-3 or TRBV12-4 and TRBJ2-5; TCRdb reports TRBD2, a call that lacks DNA to check it against. The source material was naive CXCR3+ CD8+ T cells from blood. Described subset: CD45RO-CCR7+CD27+CD95- naive CD8+ T cells expressing CXCR3 (TNR3+). This TCR derives from a human donor in good health. Some clones in this sample may be carry-over from other donors' samples. This CDR3 is CASSWAQSLRGQETQYF.